The clone carrying this T cell receptor beta chain was recorded at least ten times. This record belongs to a study of T-cell reconstitution after alpha-beta-depleted transplantation in children. V was shortened by 5 bases and J by 3 bases, with 13 bases between the two germline ends. The CDR3 covers 15 residues. This sample's TCRbeta library carried unique molecular identifier barcodes. In TCRdb, the PCR reads were re-called with MiXCR into one record per CDR3 protein. Of 150,000 to 200,000 distinct CDR3 sequences listed, about 6.8% were seen once; the top ten hold approximately 3%. This receptor was obtained from a human donor who donated a stem cell graft to a child with Wiskott-Aldrich syndrome. The chain uses TRBV12-3 or TRBV12-4 and TRBJ2-2; D is undetermined. The material sequenced was PBMCs from the stem cell graft donor, taken from the stem cell graft. As DNA, the CDR3 is TGTGCCAGCAGTAGGGAAGTGCTGGACACCGGGGAGCTGTTTTTT. It yields the protein CASSREVLDTGELFF.